This T cell receptor beta chain was sequenced for a study of T cells in Graves' hyperthyroidism and ophthalmopathy. This clonotype appeared many times. It was RNA transcripts that yielded the amplified TCR beta CDR3 regions. TCR CDR3 regions were first amplified by RT-PCR with HTBI primers. TCRdb reanalysed the multiplex PCR reads using MiXCR and keeps one entry per CDR3 protein. The sample has about 400,000 distinct CDR3 sequences, roughly 14% seen once. In germline, CDR1 is DFQATT, CDR2 SNEGSKA (reference sequence). This CDR3 has 15 amino acids. J lost 5 bases, V lost 6 bases, and 10 bases had no gene match.

Material for sequencing was blood. This TCR came from a woman aged 25 to 39 with Graves' ophthalmopathy. The gene calls are TRBV20-1 and TRBJ2-5; 12 bases agree with TRBD1. The CDR3 is CSAEGTGGGGETQYF. The CDR3 DNA reads as TGCAGTGCCGAAGGGACAGGGGGCGGTGGCGAGACCCAGTACTTC.